This T cell receptor (beta chain) emerged from a study of blood T cell repertoires in COVID-19 (TCRdb year 2020). Regarding the research as a whole: Collaborator samples came from the United States, Italy and Spain and covered acute and convalescent phases of COVID-19. The prospective study material was composed of cDNA or gDNA derived from T cells, B-cell-depleted T cells, or PBMCs. Deeply sampled blood TCRbeta repertoires from subjects exposed to, actively infected with, or recovered from COVID-19 were included in the dataset. The repertoires were released in a freely available public database meant as a resource for research on the immune response to SARS-CoV-2. The samples were drawn from the first 160 participants of the ongoing ImmuneRACE study and from under 1,500 subjects provided by 6 global collaborators. Nearly every sample came with metadata listing a de-identified subject ID, COVID-19 status, age in years and sex. HLA class I and class II types, where available, came from metadata supplied by the sample provider rather than from assay-based typing.

The germline V gene encodes CDR1 SGHKS and CDR2 YYEKEE (reference sequence). Trimming takes 4 bases from V and 5 bases from J, and the germline ends sit 10 bases apart. From its cysteine to its phenylalanine, the CDR3 spans 14 amino acids. Only the CDR3 part of the read is kept: 42 bases, read in frame from the first base. General findings and caveats noted by the study authors: The quantity of clinical and demographic metadata differed by source and by participant and was supplied without curation.

The immunoSEQ Assay, a bias-controlled multiplex PCR, was used to amplify TCRbeta CDR3 regions from genomic DNA. The original methods were these. Within the assay, amplification of reference gene primers was used to estimate how many nucleated cells each sample contained. To quantify the absolute abundance of each unique TCRbeta CDR3 rearrangement, sequence reads were collapsed and filtered. For each sample, productive Simpson clonality was calculated as the square root of Simpson's diversity index across productive rearrangements. Held by TCRdb, this immuneACCESS table contains in-frame sequences only and omits some clones. Under half of the omission traces to an unresolved V gene where checked; the cause of the rest is unknown. V, J and clone size reflect that table, while D and trimming were determined from the DNA. Counted in this sample were fewer than 180,000 clones; more than 75% of them appeared once. Less than 2.5% of the sample rests with the top ten.

Collaborating institutions collected whole blood in K2EDTA tubes following their own protocols. For TCRbeta analysis, collaborator samples were shipped as frozen whole blood, as isolated PBMCs, or as DNA extracted from either sample type. This clone was seen just once. Its target antigen remains unknown. No much larger clonotype is one base removed from it; base qualities were not supplied. Source material: peripheral blood. The TCR comes from a man in his 70s with acute or convalescent COVID-19. Rearrangement joined TRBV5-5 to TRBJ1-6, and the D gene may be TRBD1, 5 bases matching. The DNA sequence is given as TGTGCCAGCAGCACGGGACTAGATAATTCACCCCTCCACTTT. Translated, it gives CASSTGLDNSPLHF.